This T cell receptor beta chain originates from a study of OX40 agonist ivuxolimab in advanced cancers. As for the study in general: As their treatment, patients were administered ivuxolimab, an agonistic anti-OX40 (CD134) antibody. The group had a mean age of around 60 years, ranged from 23 to 79, and was 82.7% male. Points from the study as a whole: Within 6 weeks, CD4+ and CD8+ blood T cells expanded clonally at 0.1 to 3.0 mg/kg.

The sampling schedule covered blood at baseline, cycle 4 day 1, and cycle 7 day 1. CDR3 length: 15 amino acids. Germline values: CDR1 PRHDT, CDR2 FYEKMQ (reference sequence). J was trimmed by 4 bases and V by 0 bases; bases with no gene match: 0. Only in-frame clones appear in the TCRdb table, and some are missing; sequencing was by immunoSEQ multiplex PCR. The data show tens of thousands of clones, with 85% to 90% seen just once and roughly 2.5% held by the top ten. A word on this clone: Antigen unknown.

The sequence derives from an adult with an advanced solid tumor such as melanoma, head and neck, liver or kidney cancer. Sequencing used CD4+ or CD8+ T cells sorted from blood, obtained in a trial of the OX40 agonist ivuxolimab. V and J are TRBV13 and TRBJ2-2, with 9 bases matching TRBD1. CDR3 in amino acids: CASSLGDRGTGELFF. In nucleotides, the CDR3 is TGTGCCAGCAGCTTAGGGGACAGGGGCACCGGGGAGCTGTTTTTT.